Below, 13 T cell receptor beta chains from the same sample are listed, as sequenced in a study of blood T cell repertoires in COVID-19. The table came from immunoSEQ multiplex PCR; TCRdb's copy has only in-frame clones and leaves some out. The table records 65,000 to 85,000 clones, around 90% of them present only once. What was sequenced was peripheral blood. Receptors originate from a human donor in a cohort sampled during active COVID-19.

In nucleotides, the CDR3 is TGTGCCAGCAGTCCGTGGACAGGGGGCTTTTCGGCTTTCTTT. Protein sequence: CASSPWTGGFSAFF. The J gene is TRBJ1-1, the V gene TRBV3-1 (or the pseudogene TRBV3-2), with 11 bases fitting TRBD1. J gave up 11 bases and V 6 bases, and 11 bases lay outside the gene matches. CDR3 size: 14 residues. Germline V gene data show CDR1 as LGHDT and CDR2 as YNNKEL (reference sequence).

J is TRBJ2-2 and V is TRBV19, with D perhaps matching TRBD1 (5 bases). This CDR3 has 16 residues. The germline V gene has CDR1 LNHDA and CDR2 SQIVND (reference sequence). V was pared by 4 bases and J by 6 bases, with 18 bases between. CDR3 residues: CASSTSAVVRAGELFF. As DNA, the CDR3 is TGTGCCAGTAGTACCTCCGCAGTCGTCAGGGCCGGGGAGCTGTTTTTT. Full variable domain (missing parts from reference TRBV19 and TRBJ2-2): DGGITQSPKYLFRKEGQNVTLSCEQNLNHDAMYWYRQDPGQGLRLIYYSQIVNDFQKGDIAEGYSVSREKKESFPLTVTSAQKNPTAFYLCASSTSAVVRAGELFFGEGSRLTVL.

The chain links TRBV6-4 to TRBJ2-7; D is possibly TRBD1 (6 bases). The CDR3 is made up of 17 amino acids. CDR1 and CDR2 (germline): MRHNA, SNTAGT. V lost 2 bases, J lost 2 bases, and 19 bases lay in between. The CDR3 reads CASSDGVQGSRTYEQYF. CDR3 nucleotide sequence: TGTGCCAGCAGTGACGGGGTACAGGGTTCAAGAACCTACGAGCAGTACTTC.

The chain couples TRBV7-8 to TRBJ2-3; D not certain. Germline V gene data show CDR1 as SGHVS and CDR2 as FQNEAQ. CDR3 length equals 12 residues. V lost 5 bases to trimming and J lost 4 bases, with 7 bases between them. CDR3 protein: CASSPRADTQYF. CDR3 in DNA: TGTGCCAGCAGCCCACGCGCAGATACGCAGTATTTT.

The gene calls are TRBV5-6 and TRBJ2-1, with 10 bases aligning to TRBD1. CDR1 and CDR2 from the germline V gene are SGHDT and YYEEEE. With V trimmed by 6 bases and J by 4 bases, 10 bases remained unmatched. The CDR3 covers 16 residues. The CDR3 nucleotides read TGTGCCAGCACCGACGAGAGACAGGGGGCTTACAATGAGCAGTTCTTC. Translated: CASTDERQGAYNEQFF.

This chain links TRBV7-9 with TRBJ2-7, with a weak D call TRBD1 (6 bases). Trimming took off 5 bases at V and 0 bases at J, with 17 bases between the two ends. The CDR3 contains 16 residues. Per the germline V gene, CDR1 is SEHNR and CDR2 is FQNEAQ (reference sequence). The CDR3 reads CASSARDGQSSYEQYF. The CDR3 DNA reads TGTGCCAGCAGCGCAAGGGACGGACAGAGCTCCTACGAGCAGTACTTC. Full variable domain (outside the CDR3, taken from reference TRBV7-9 and TRBJ2-7): DTGVSQNPRHKITKRGQNVTFRCDPISEHNRLYWYRQTLGQGPEFLTYFQNEAQLEKSRLLSDRFSAERPKGSFSTLEIQRTEQGDSAMYLCASSARDGQSSYEQYFGPGTRLTVT.

The rearrangement joins TRBV28 to TRBJ2-5, with 12 bases fitting TRBD2. This CDR3 contains 16 residues. J was trimmed by 5 bases and V by 5 bases; bases with no gene match: 9. Germline CDR1 MDHEN, CDR2 SYDVKM. The CDR3 loop reads CASSHPTSGRTETQYF. The CDR3, as DNA: TGTGCCAGCAGTCACCCGACTAGCGGGAGAACGGAGACCCAGTACTTC.

The J gene is TRBJ1-5, the V gene TRBV6-2 or TRBV6-3; D uncertain. Trimming took off 5 bases at V and 2 bases at J, with 13 bases between the two ends. Germline lookup yields CDR1 MNHEY and CDR2 SVGEGT. The CDR3 loop spans 15 amino acids. The CDR3 DNA reads as TGTGCCAGCAGTCCCTGGGAGTTTGGCAATCAGCCCCAGCATTTT. Protein product: CASSPWEFGNQPQHF.

The chain combines TRBV29-1 with TRBJ2-2; possible D gene TRBD1, 7 bases. Trimming took 3 bases from V and 1 from J, leaving 12 bases between them. Germline V gene sequence: CDR1 SQVTM, CDR2 ANQGSEA. CDR3 length equals 15 residues. The CDR3 DNA reads TGCAGCGTTGAGGAGGGGGCGCTGAACACCGGGGAGCTGTTTTTT. Its translation: CSVEEGALNTGELFF.

The rearrangement uses TRBV28 and TRBJ2-5, with TRBD1 as a possible D gene (5 bases). Germline lookup yields CDR1 MDHEN and CDR2 SYDVKM. There are 15 residues in the CDR3. V shed 5 bases and J shed 4 bases, with 17 bases lying between them. CDR3 in amino acids: CASSPQGTGGETQYF. The CDR3 bases are TGTGCCAGCAGTCCCCAGGGTACAGGCGGAGAGACCCAGTACTTC.

V usage is TRBV9 and J usage is TRBJ1-3; the D is unclear. This CDR3 spans 15 amino acids. Between the trimmed V and J ends, which lost 0 bases and 3 bases, there was a span of 10 bases. The germline V gene has CDR1 SGDLS and CDR2 YYNGEE. For the CDR3, the DNA is TGTGCCAGCAGCGTAGTGGGGAGTGGTGGAAACACCATATATTTT. Its protein product is CASSVVGSGGNTIYF.

The chain recombines TRBV7-2 with TRBJ1-5, with TRBD1 as a possible D gene (5 bases). The CDR3 length is 14 residues. Germline assignment: CDR1 SGHTA and CDR2 FQGNSA. V was trimmed by 4 bases and J by 4 bases, leaving 11 bases between them. The DNA of the CDR3 is TGTGCCAGCAGCTCCTGGGGGGGGAATCAGCCCCAGCATTTT. This encodes CASSSWGGNQPQHF.

The chain uses TRBV27 and TRBJ1-6, with 7 bases matching TRBD1. V shed 2 bases and J 4 bases; nucleotides not matched to a gene: 5. This CDR3 is 16 amino acids long. Per germline, CDR1 MNHEY and CDR2 SMNVEV (reference sequence). The CDR3 spells CASSLPGTAYNSPLHF. The CDR3 region has the DNA TGTGCCAGCAGTTTACCCGGGACAGCTTATAATTCACCCCTCCACTTT.